The 10 T cell receptor beta chains below all came from one sample that was sequenced in a study of control samples from healthy donors and cancer patients. Sequencing was performed with immunoSEQ multiplex PCR; in TCRdb, only in-frame clones are kept and a portion is missing. The sample includes about 80,000 clones, roughly 88% of them seen just once. Sequencing was carried out using blood. These receptors were collected from a woman in her 50s in good health.

The CDR3 DNA reads TGTGCCAGCAGCTCACAGGGAGTGAACACTGAAGCTTTCTTT. This encodes CASSSQGVNTEAFF. The rearrangement uses TRBV5-4 and TRBJ1-1, with D maybe TRBD1 (6 bases). CDR3 length: 14 amino acids. V was cut by 3 bases and J by 0 bases, with 9 bases left in between. Looked up from germline, CDR1 is SGHNT and CDR2 is YYREEE (reference sequence).

The gene calls are TRBV19 and TRBJ1-1; D not resolved. CDR3 length: 13 amino acids. V lost 5 bases and J 2 bases, leaving 9 bases between the germline ends. The germline V gene encodes CDR1 LNHDA and CDR2 SQIVND (reference sequence). CDR3 region: CASSRGPNTEAFF. CDR3 coding DNA: TGTGCCAGTAGTCGCGGCCCCAACACTGAAGCTTTCTTT.

The chain is built from TRBV2 and TRBJ1-1; 7 bases align to TRBD1. V lost 6 bases and J lost 5; bases outside the gene matches: 6. From germline, CDR1 is SNHLY and CDR2 FYNNEI. CDR3 size: 13 residues. CDR3 region: CASRTGPGTEAFF. As DNA, the CDR3 is TGTGCCAGCAGGACAGGGCCTGGGACTGAAGCTTTCTTT.

The V gene is TRBV5-1, the J gene TRBJ1-1; D gene unclear. Looked up from germline, CDR1 is SGHRS and CDR2 is YFSETQ. The CDR3 contains 15 residues. V was trimmed by 4 bases and J by 1 base, leaving 14 bases between them. The CDR3 protein is CASSGSGIANTEAFF. Written as DNA, the CDR3 is TGCGCCAGCAGCGGTTCGGGAATCGCGAACACTGAAGCTTTCTTT.

The J gene is TRBJ2-2, the V gene TRBV6-1, with TRBD2 matching over 7 bases. The CDR3 length is 14 residues. The V and J ends lost 0 bases and 8 bases, in that order; junction bases with no gene match: 3. Per the germline V gene, CDR1 is MNHNS and CDR2 is SASEGT. The CDR3 reads CASSEARRGGELFF. The CDR3 nucleotides read TGTGCCAGCAGTGAAGCAAGGCGGGGGGGGGAGCTGTTTTTT.

J is TRBJ2-1 and V is TRBV18, with D perhaps TRBD1 (6 bases). V gave up 6 bases and J gave up 10 bases, with 19 bases separating them. The CDR3 is 14 residues long. Germline assignment: CDR1 KGHSH and CDR2 LQKENI. The CDR3: CASSEGRGMGEQFF. In DNA, the CDR3 is TGTGCCAGCTCGGAAGGCAGGGGAATGGGAGAGCAGTTCTTC.

The CDR3 DNA sequence: TGTGCCTGGAGTGTACGGACTCCTACCTACGAGCAGTACTTC. Amino acid sequence: CAWSVRTPTYEQYF. The gene calls are TRBV30 and TRBJ2-7, with D possibly being TRBD2 (5 bases). This CDR3 is built from 14 residues. The V gene lost 0 bases and the J gene lost 2 bases, with 11 bases spanning the gap. Germline-derived CDR1 and CDR2 are GTSNPN and SVGIG (reference sequence).

V is TRBV29-1 and J is TRBJ2-4; 9 bases map to TRBD1. The CDR3 sequence is 11 residues long. Germline values: CDR1 SQVTM, CDR2 ANQGSEA. With 7 bases clipped from V and 14 bases from J, the junction kept 9 bases outside the gene matches. The CDR3 DNA sequence: TGCAGCGGTGGTTCGAGGGACAGGGAGTACTTC. It is translated as CSGGSRDREYF.

The chain combines TRBV5-6 with TRBJ2-3, with D unresolved. The ends were cut back, 0 bases at V and 2 bases at J, with 10 bases in the middle. This CDR3 region has 15 residues. Germline CDR1 is SGHDT and CDR2 is YYEEEE. The CDR3 DNA follows: TGTGCCAGCAGCTTGGTACCAGTGGACACAGATACGCAGTATTTT. Translated, it gives CASSLVPVDTDTQYF.

This chain connects TRBV18 to TRBJ2-7; no reliable D call. Germline assignment: CDR1 KGHSH and CDR2 LQKENI. The germline V and J ends were trimmed by 3 bases and 0 bases, with 3 bases remaining between them. The CDR3 totals 12 residues. The CDR3 is CASSPSSYEQYF. CDR3 DNA: TGTGCCAGCTCACCCTCCTCCTACGAGCAGTACTTC.